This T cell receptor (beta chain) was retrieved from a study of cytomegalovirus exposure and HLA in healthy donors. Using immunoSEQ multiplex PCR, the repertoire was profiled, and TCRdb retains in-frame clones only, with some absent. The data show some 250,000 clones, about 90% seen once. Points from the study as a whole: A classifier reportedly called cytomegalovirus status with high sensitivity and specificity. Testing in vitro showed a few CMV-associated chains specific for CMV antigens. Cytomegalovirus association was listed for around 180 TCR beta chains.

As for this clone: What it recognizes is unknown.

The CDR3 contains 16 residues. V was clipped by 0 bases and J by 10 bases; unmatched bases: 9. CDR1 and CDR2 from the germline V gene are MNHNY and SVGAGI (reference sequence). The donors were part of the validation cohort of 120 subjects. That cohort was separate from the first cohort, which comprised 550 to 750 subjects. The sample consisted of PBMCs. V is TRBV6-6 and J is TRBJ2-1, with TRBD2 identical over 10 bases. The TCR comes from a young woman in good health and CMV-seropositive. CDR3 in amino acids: CASSYSDSSGSPEQFF. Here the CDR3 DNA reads TGTGCCAGCAGTTACTCAGATTCTAGCGGGAGTCCCGAGCAGTTCTTC.